This is a list of T cell receptor beta chains from one sample in a study of quantifying T cell responses using KT2 cells. A single record per CDR3 protein comes from TCRdb applying MiXCR to the UMI-ligation and nested PCR reads. Of about 33,000 distinct CDR3 sequences in the sample, around 10% were seen once. The material sequenced was PBMCs spiked with cells of the T cell clone KT2. Source of these receptors: a human donor. Each CDR3 is given with its conserved first and last residue. D genes are given only for firm matches. Clone sizes are given selectively: once, few, many, or a class where the clone is expanded.

NA	TRBV10-3	TRBD2	14	TRBJ2-1	CAITPTSGRGEQFF	TGTGCCATCACCCCGACTAGCGGGAGGGGGGAGCAGTTCTTC
NA	TRBV6-5	TRBD2	16	TRBJ2-5	CASSPRVGGALETQYF	TGTGCCAGCAGTCCACGGGTCGGGGGGGCCCTGGAGACCCAGTACTTC
many	TRBV5-5	NA	15	TRBJ1-1	CASSLSGTMNTEAFF	TGTGCCAGCAGCTTGAGCGGGACAATGAACACTGAAGCTTTCTTT
many	TRBV20-1	NA	13	TRBJ1-1	CSAIPLKNTEAFF	TGCAGTGCTATCCCTCTGAAGAACACTGAAGCTTTCTTT
many	TRBV29-1	NA	11	TRBJ1-1	CSVVADSEAFF	TGCAGCGTTGTCGCGGACAGTGAAGCTTTCTTT
many	TRBV12-3/TRBV12-4	TRBD1	13	TRBJ1-4	CASSLAGGGKLFF	TGTGCCAGCAGTTTGGCAGGGGGTGGAAAACTGTTTTTT
few	TRBV11-2	NA	12	TRBJ1-1	CASSLSGIEAFF	TGTGCCAGCAGCTTATCGGGTATTGAAGCTTTCTTT
NA	TRBV29-1	TRBD2	13	TRBJ2-7	CSVEGQGGNEQYF	TGCAGCGTTGAGGGCCAGGGAGGGAACGAGCAGTACTTC
NA	TRBV5-1	NA	14	TRBJ1-6	CASSSDSPNSPLHF	TGCGCCAGCAGCTCGGACAGCCCGAATTCACCCCTCCACTTT
many	TRBV29-1	NA	13	TRBJ2-3	CSVAIGGTDTQYF	TGCAGCGTTGCCATAGGAGGCACAGATACGCAGTATTTT
many	TRBV6-2/TRBV6-3	NA	12	TRBJ2-7	CASTTSLYEQYF	TGTGCCAGCACCACGAGTCTGTACGAGCAGTACTTC
many	TRBV7-2	NA	16	TRBJ2-1	CASSSNGGSNYNEQFF	TGTGCCAGCAGCAGTAACGGTGGGAGCAACTACAATGAGCAGTTCTTC
NA	TRBV24-1	NA	15	TRBJ2-2	CATSGGDTNTGELFF	TGTGCCACCAGTGGAGGGGACACGAACACCGGGGAGCTGTTTTTT
few	TRBV19	TRBD1	14	TRBJ2-1	CASNQGTGYNEQFF	TGTGCCAGTAACCAAGGGACAGGGTATAATGAGCAGTTCTTC
many	TRBV11-2	NA	15	TRBJ1-1	CASSSVARMNTEAFF	TGTGCCAGCAGCTCGGTGGCACGCATGAACACTGAAGCTTTCTTT
few	TRBV6-1	NA	14	TRBJ2-2	CASSRGTDTGELFF	TGTGCCAGCAGCCGCGGGACAGACACCGGGGAGCTGTTTTTT
NA	TRBV28	NA	12	TRBJ2-5	CASRGPEETQYF	TGTGCCAGCAGGGGACCAGAAGAGACCCAGTACTTC
NA	TRBV7-2	TRBD1	16	TRBJ1-2	CASSLILQGAMDGYTF	TGTGCCAGCAGTTTAATTTTACAGGGGGCGATGGATGGCTACACCTTC
NA	TRBV6-5	NA	13	TRBJ1-2	CASSPAINYGYTF	TGTGCCAGCAGTCCGGCTATTAACTATGGCTACACCTTC
once	TRBV4-2	NA	14	TRBJ2-3	CAARRDSRADTRYF	TGTGCCGCCCGCAGGGATAGTAGAGCAGATACGCGGTATTTT
NA	TRBV12-3/TRBV12-4	NA	12	TRBJ2-7	CASADRPYEQYF	TGTGCCAGCGCGGACAGACCCTACGAGCAGTACTTC
NA	TRBV2	NA	14	TRBJ1-5	CASRTQYSNQPQHF	TGTGCCAGCAGGACACAATATAGCAATCAGCCCCAGCATTTT
NA	TRBV7-2	TRBD2	19	TRBJ2-3	CASSLVASGRAISTDTQYF	TGTGCCAGCAGCTTAGTAGCTAGCGGGAGGGCCATAAGCACAGATACGCAGTATTTT
few	TRBV7-8	NA	14	TRBJ1-5	CASSLVPRDQPQHF	TGTGCCAGCAGCTTAGTTCCGAGGGATCAGCCCCAGCATTTT
many	TRBV3-1	NA	18	TRBJ2-1	CASSQSRGRLAPYNEQFF	TGTGCCAGCAGCCAATCAAGAGGTCGGCTAGCCCCGTACAATGAGCAGTTCTTC
many	TRBV29-1	NA	10	TRBJ1-1	CSVLWDEAFF	TGCAGCGTGTTGTGGGATGAAGCTTTCTTT
few	TRBV9	NA	15	TRBJ1-2	CASSVESATTYGYTF	TGTGCCAGCAGCGTAGAGAGCGCAACAACCTATGGCTACACCTTC
few	TRBV29-1	NA	13	TRBJ2-7	CSVELPESYEQYF	TGCAGCGTTGAACTACCGGAAAGCTACGAGCAGTACTTC
many	TRBV4-1	TRBD2	18	TRBJ2-3	CASSPGGLAGGSTDTQYF	TGCGCCAGCAGCCCAGGGGGTCTAGCGGGGGGAAGCACAGATACGCAGTATTTT
many	TRBV7-8	TRBD1	16	TRBJ1-1	CASSLAPGGAGTEAFF	TGTGCCAGCAGCTTAGCCCCAGGGGGCGCGGGCACTGAAGCTTTCTTT
many	TRBV11-2	NA	11	TRBJ2-7	CASSSSYEQYF	TGTGCCAGCAGCTCTTCATACGAGCAGTACTTC
many	TRBV30	NA	13	TRBJ2-7	CAWSQGDSYEQYF	TGTGCCTGGAGCCAGGGTGACTCCTACGAGCAGTACTTC
few	TRBV2	NA	11	TRBJ2-7	CASKGAYEQYF	TGTGCCAGCAAAGGAGCCTACGAGCAGTACTTC
few	TRBV20-1	NA	13	TRBJ2-4	CSASDRSKNIQYF	TGCAGTGCTTCGGACAGAAGCAAAAACATTCAGTACTTC
few	TRBV29-1	NA	13	TRBJ2-7	CSVEFPGSYEQYF	TGCAGCGTTGAATTCCCGGGGAGCTACGAGCAGTACTTC
many	TRBV12-3/TRBV12-4	TRBD2	16	TRBJ2-3	CASRVPLAGGTDTQYF	TGTGCCAGCAGAGTCCCTCTAGCGGGGGGCACAGATACGCAGTATTTT
NA	TRBV7-2	NA	16	TRBJ2-3	CASSLGPLVRTDTQYF	TGTGCCAGCAGCTTAGGCCCCCTAGTTCGCACAGATACGCAGTATTTT
few	TRBV5-6	NA	13	TRBJ1-1	CASSFFPNTEAFF	TGTGCCAGCAGCTTCTTCCCGAACACTGAAGCTTTCTTT
medium-sized	TRBV9	NA	15	TRBJ2-6	CASSVGGRGANVLTF	TGTGCCAGCAGCGTAGGGGGCCGTGGGGCCAACGTCCTGACTTTC
many	TRBV12-3/TRBV12-4	NA	13	TRBJ1-5	CASSLTPNQPQHF	TGTGCCAGCAGTTTGACACCGAATCAGCCCCAGCATTTT
many	TRBV20-1	TRBD1	19	TRBJ1-5	CSARPPLGQGTPRGQPQHF	TGCAGTGCTAGACCTCCTTTGGGACAGGGGACCCCCCGGGGTCAGCCCCAGCATTTT
many	TRBV7-3	NA	15	TRBJ2-3	CASSPGMTSTDTQYF	TGTGCCAGCAGCCCGGGGATGACTAGCACAGATACGCAGTATTTT
NA	TRBV19	NA	15	TRBJ2-5	CASSPSRAKGETQYF	TGTGCCAGTAGTCCATCGAGGGCTAAAGGGGAGACCCAGTACTTC
few	TRBV10-1	NA	16	TRBJ2-3	CASSVGTQSSTDTQYF	TGCGCCAGCAGCGTTGGGACCCAGTCTAGCACAGATACGCAGTATTTT
few	TRBV2	TRBD1	15	TRBJ2-2	CASRFGTGGTGELFF	TGTGCCAGCAGATTCGGGACAGGGGGAACCGGGGAGCTGTTTTTT
few	TRBV7-9	TRBD1	18	TRBJ1-2	CASSLGLPGGASLYGYTF	TGTGCCAGCAGCTTAGGTCTCCCAGGGGGTGCTTCCCTCTATGGCTACACCTTC
NA	TRBV12-3/TRBV12-4	NA	13	TRBJ1-5	CASSGGALGPQHF	TGTGCCAGCAGCGGGGGGGCTTTAGGCCCCCAGCATTTT
few	TRBV6-5	NA	13	TRBJ2-3	CASSYSWADTQYF	TGTGCCAGCAGTTACTCTTGGGCAGATACGCAGTATTTT
NA	TRBV7-9	TRBD1	16	TRBJ1-6	CASSSRTGRGDSPLHF	TGTGCCAGCAGCTCCCGGACAGGGCGAGGAGACTCACCCCTCCACTTT
NA	TRBV4-1	NA	18	TRBJ1-4	CASSQDPPSTGCNEKLFF	TGCGCCAGCAGCCAAGACCCCCCCTCGACAGGATGTAATGAAAAACTGTTTTTT
few	TRBV12-3/TRBV12-4	NA	14	TRBJ1-1	CASSPSGTVVLAFF	TGTGCCAGCAGCCCTTCCGGGACTGTAGTCTTGGCTTTCTTT
many	TRBV6-2/TRBV6-3	NA	15	TRBJ2-1	CASSYIPGAITKQFF	TGTGCCAGCAGTTATATTCCGGGCGCGATAACTAAGCAGTTCTTC
NA	TRBV4-1	TRBD2	14	TRBJ2-1	CASSQDRSGLAVVF	TGCGCCAGCAGCCAAGATAGGTCTGGACTAGCGGTGGTCTTC
few	TRBV4-3	NA	14	TRBJ2-7	CASSQDRGDYEQYF	TGCGCCAGCAGCCAAGACAGGGGTGACTACGAGCAGTACTTC
NA	TRBV5-1	TRBD1	15	TRBJ1-1	CASSSGQGRITEAFF	TGCGCCAGCAGCTCCGGACAGGGAAGAATCACTGAAGCTTTCTTT